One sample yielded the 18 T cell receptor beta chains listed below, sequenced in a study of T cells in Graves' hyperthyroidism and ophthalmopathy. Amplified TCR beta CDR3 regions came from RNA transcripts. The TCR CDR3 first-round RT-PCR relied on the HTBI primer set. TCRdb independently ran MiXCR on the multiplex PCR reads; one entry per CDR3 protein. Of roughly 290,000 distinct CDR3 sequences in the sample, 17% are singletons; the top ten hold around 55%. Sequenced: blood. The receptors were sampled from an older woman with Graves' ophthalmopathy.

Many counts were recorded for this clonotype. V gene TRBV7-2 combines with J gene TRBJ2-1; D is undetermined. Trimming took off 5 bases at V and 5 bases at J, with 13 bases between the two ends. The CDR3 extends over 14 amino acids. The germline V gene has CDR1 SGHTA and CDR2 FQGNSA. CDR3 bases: TGTGCCAGCAGCCGCGGCCCCCACGACAATGAGCAGTTCTTC. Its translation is CASSRGPHDNEQFF.

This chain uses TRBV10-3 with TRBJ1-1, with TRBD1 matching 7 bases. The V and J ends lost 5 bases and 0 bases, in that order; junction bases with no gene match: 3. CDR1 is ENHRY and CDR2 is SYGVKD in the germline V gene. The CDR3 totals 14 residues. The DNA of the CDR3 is TGTGCCATCAGTCCGACAGGGATGAACACTGAAGCTTTCTTT. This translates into CAISPTGMNTEAFF.

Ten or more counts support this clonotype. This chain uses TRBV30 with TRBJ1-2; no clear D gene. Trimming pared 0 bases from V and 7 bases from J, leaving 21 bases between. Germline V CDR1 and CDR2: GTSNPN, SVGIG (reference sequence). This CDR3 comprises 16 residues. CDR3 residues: CAWSVQRSGPSAGYTF. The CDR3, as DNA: TGTGCCTGGAGTGTACAACGAAGTGGTCCCTCCGCTGGCTACACCTTC.

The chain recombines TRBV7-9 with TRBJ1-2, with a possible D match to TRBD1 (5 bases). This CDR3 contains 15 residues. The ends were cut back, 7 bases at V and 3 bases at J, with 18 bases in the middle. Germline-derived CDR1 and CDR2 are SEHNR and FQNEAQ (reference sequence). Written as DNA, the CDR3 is TGTGCCAGCACCGAGGGTGGGGGGAGCGACTATGGCTACACCTTC. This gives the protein CASTEGGGSDYGYTF.

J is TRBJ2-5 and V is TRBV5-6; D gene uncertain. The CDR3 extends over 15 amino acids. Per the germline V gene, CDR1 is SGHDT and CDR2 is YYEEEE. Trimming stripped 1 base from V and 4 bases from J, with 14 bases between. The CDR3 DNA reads TGTGCCAGCAGCTTGAGTTTGCTGGCCGGAGAGACCCAGTACTTC. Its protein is CASSLSLLAGETQYF. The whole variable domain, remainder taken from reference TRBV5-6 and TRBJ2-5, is DAGVTQSPTHLIKTRGQQVTLRCSPKSGHDTVSWYQQALGQGPQFIFQYYEEEERQRGNFPDRFSGHQFPNYSSELNVNALLLGDSALYLCASSLSLLAGETQYFGPGTRLLVL.

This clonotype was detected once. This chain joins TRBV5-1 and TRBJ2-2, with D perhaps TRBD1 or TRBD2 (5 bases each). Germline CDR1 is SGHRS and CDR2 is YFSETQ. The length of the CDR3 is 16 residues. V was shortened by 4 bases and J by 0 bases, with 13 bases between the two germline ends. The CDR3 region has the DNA TGCGCCAGCAGCGAAGAATGGGGGTCGAACACCGGGGAGCTGTTTTTT. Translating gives CASSEEWGSNTGELFF. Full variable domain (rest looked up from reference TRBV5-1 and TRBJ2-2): KAGVTQTPRYLIKTRGQQVTLSCSPISGHRSVSWYQQTPGQGLQFLFEYFSETQRNKGNFPGRFSGRQFSNSRSEMNVSTLELGDSALYLCASSEEWGSNTGELFFGEGSRLTVL.

The CDR3 here is CASSQTRFGYTF. The CDR3 DNA sequence: TGTGCCAGCAGTCAGACGAGGTTTGGCTACACCTTC. The V call is TRBV6-1, the J call TRBJ1-2; D unresolved. This CDR3 has 12 amino acids. V was trimmed by 5 bases and J by 7 bases, leaving 11 bases between them. Per the germline V gene, CDR1 is MNHNS and CDR2 is SASEGT.

CDR3 DNA: TGTGCCAGTAGAGGTCTCGGAACGGACGGGGAGCTGTTTTTT. This codes for CASRGLGTDGELFF. The chain is built from TRBV11-2 and TRBJ2-2; D is unclear. This CDR3 comprises 14 residues. Germline-derived CDR1 and CDR2 are SGHAT and FQNNGV. V gave up 9 bases and J gave up 7 bases, with 18 bases separating them.

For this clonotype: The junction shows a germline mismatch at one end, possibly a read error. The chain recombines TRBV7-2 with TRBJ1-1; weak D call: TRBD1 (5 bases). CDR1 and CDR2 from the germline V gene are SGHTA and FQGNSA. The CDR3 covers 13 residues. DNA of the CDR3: TGTGCCAGCGGCTTAACAGGCGGAACTGAAGCTTTCTTT. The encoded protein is CASGLTGGTEAFF. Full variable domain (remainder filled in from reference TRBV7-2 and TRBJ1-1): GAGVSQSPSNKVTEKGKDVELRCDPISGHTALYWYRQSLGQGLEFLIYFQGNSAPDKSGLPSDRFSAERTGGSVSTLTIQRTQQEDSAVYLCASGLTGGTEAFFGQGTRLTVV.

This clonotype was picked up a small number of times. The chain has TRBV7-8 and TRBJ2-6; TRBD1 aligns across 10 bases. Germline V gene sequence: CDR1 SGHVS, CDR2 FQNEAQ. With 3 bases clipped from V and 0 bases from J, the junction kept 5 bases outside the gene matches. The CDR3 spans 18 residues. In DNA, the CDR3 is TGTGCCAGCAGCTTGCCGGGACAGGGGTTCTCTGGGGCCAACGTCCTGACTTTC. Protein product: CASSLPGQGFSGANVLTF.

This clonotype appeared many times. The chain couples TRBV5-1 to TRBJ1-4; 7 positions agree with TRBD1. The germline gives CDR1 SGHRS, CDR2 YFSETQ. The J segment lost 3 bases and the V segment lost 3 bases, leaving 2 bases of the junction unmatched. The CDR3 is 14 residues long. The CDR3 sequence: CASSSGTANEKLFF. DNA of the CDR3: TGCGCCAGCAGCTCCGGGACAGCTAATGAAAAACTGTTTTTT.

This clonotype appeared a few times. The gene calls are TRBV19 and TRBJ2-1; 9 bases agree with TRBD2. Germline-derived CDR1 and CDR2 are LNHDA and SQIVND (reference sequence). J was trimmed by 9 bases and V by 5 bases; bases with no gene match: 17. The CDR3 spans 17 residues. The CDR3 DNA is TGTGCCAGTAGTGGATCTAGCGGGATTTCCGTCCGCGGTGAGCAGTTCTTC. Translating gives CASSGSSGISVRGEQFF.

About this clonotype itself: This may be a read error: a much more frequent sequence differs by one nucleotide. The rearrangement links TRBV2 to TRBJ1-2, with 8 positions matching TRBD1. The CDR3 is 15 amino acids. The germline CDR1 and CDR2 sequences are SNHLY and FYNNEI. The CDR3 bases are TGTGCCAGCAGTCAACGGACAGGGACTAACTGTGGCTACACCTTC. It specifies CASSQRTGTNCGYTF.

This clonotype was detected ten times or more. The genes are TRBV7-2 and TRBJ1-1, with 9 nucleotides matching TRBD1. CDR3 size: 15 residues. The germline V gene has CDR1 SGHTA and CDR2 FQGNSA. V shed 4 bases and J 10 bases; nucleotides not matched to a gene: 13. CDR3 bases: TGTGCCAGCAGCTCGAACAGGGGGCGCGGGTTCGCAGCTTTCTTT. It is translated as CASSSNRGRGFAAFF.

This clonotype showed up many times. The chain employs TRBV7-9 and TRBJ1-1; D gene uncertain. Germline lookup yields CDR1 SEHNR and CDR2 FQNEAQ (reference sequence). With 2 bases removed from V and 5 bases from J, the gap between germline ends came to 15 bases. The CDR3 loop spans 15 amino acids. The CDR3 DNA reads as TGTGCCAGCAGCTTAATGTATAAGGGTCGGACTGAAGCTTTCTTT. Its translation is CASSLMYKGRTEAFF.

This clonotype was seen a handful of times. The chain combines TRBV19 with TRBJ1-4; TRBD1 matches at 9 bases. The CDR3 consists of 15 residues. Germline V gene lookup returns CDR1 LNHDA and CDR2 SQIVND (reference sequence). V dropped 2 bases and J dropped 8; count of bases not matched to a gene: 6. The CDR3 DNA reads TGTGCCAGTAGTATAACAGGGGGCATGGAGGAAAAACTGTTTTTT. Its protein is CASSITGGMEEKLFF. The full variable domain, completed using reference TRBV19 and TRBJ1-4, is DGGITQSPKYLFRKEGQNVTLSCEQNLNHDAMYWYRQDPGQGLRLIYYSQIVNDFQKGDIAEGYSVSREKKESFPLTVTSAQKNPTAFYLCASSITGGMEEKLFFGSGTQLSVL.

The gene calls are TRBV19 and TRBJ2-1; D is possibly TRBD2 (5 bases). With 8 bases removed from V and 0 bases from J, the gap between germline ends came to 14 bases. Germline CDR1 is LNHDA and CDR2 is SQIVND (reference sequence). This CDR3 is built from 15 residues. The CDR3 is CASAGSATSYNEQFF. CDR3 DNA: TGTGCCAGTGCGGGTAGCGCGACCTCCTACAATGAGCAGTTCTTC. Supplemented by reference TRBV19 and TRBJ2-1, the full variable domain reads DGGITQSPKYLFRKEGQNVTLSCEQNLNHDAMYWYRQDPGQGLRLIYYSQIVNDFQKGDIAEGYSVSREKKESFPLTVTSAQKNPTAFYLCASAGSATSYNEQFFGPGTRLTVL.

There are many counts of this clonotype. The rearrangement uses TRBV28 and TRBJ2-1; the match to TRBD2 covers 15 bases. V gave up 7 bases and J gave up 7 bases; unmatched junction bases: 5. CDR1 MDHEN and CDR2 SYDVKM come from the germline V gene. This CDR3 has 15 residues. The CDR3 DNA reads TGTGCCAGCAAATTGGGACTAGCGGGGGGTAATGAGCAGTTCTTC. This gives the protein CASKLGLAGGNEQFF.